This T cell receptor (beta chain) was profiled in a study of vaccination and CD4 T cells after COVID-19. A remark on this clonotype: Its antigen is unknown.

Cultured CD4+ T cell DNA underwent sequencing with the Oncomine TCR Beta short-read assay. TCRdb re-called the PCR reads through MiXCR, storing one row per CDR3 protein. The sample carries approximately 15,000 distinct CDR3 sequences, over 40% recorded once. Treatment of the sample: roughly 10-day PBMC culture with coronavirus spike peptide pools or control peptides (ViraFEST assay). Peptide pools at roughly 10 ug/ml stimulated fewer than 2.5 million PBMCs per well with 10 IU/ml IL-2. CDR1 and CDR2 from the germline V gene are KGHSH and LQKENI. Trimming took 4 bases from V and 2 from J, leaving 20 bases between them. CDR3 length: 17 residues. Findings and caveats of the study: Within the convalescent patients, a median around 90% of the SARS-CoV-2-reactive clones were ones that appeared only post-vaccination. Sampling was limited to relatively few convalescent patients, with no early post-infection timepoints studied.

This specimen was CD4+ T cells from blood, cultured in vitro, taken before SARS-CoV-2 vaccination. The J gene is TRBJ2-5, the V gene TRBV18, with D possibly being TRBD2 (7 bases). The receptor's source is a human donor who received a COVID-19 vaccine. The CDR3 DNA sequence: TGTGCCAGCTCACTTCGAGTCGGGGGGCCTTGGCAAGAGACCCAGTACTTC. Translating it yields CASSLRVGGPWQETQYF.